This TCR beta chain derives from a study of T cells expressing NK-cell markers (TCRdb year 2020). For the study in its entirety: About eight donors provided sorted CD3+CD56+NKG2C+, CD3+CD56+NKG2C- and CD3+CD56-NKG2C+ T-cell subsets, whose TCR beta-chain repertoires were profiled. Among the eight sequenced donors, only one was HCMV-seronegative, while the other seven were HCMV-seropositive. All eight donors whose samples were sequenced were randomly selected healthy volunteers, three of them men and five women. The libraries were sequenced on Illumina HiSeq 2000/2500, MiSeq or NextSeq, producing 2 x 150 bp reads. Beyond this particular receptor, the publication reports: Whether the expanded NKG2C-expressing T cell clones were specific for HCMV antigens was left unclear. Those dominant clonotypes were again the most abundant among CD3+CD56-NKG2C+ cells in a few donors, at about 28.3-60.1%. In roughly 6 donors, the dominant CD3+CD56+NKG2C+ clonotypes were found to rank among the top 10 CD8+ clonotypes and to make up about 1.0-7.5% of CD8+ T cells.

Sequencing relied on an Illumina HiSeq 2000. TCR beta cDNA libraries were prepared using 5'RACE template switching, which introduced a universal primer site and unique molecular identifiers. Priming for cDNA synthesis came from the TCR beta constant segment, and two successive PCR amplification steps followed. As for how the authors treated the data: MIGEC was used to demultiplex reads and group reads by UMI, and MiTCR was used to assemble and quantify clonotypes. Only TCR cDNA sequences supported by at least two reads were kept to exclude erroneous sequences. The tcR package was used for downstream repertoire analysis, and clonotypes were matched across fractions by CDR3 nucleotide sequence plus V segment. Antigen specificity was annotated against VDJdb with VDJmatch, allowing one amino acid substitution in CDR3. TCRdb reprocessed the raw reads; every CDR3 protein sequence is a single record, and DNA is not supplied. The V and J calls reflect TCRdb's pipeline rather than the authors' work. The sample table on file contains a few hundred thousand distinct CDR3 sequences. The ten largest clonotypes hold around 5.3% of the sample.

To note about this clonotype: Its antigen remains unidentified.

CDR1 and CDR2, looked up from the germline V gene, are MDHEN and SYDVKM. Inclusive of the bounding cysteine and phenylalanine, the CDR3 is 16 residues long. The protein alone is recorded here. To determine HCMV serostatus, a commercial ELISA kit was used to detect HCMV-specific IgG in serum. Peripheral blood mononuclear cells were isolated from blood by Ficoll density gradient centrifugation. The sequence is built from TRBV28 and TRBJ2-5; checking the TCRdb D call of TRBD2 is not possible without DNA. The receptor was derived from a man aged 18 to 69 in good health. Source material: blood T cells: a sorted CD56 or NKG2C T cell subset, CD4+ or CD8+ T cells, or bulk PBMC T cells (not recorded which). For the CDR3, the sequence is CASSFWDLAGQETQYF. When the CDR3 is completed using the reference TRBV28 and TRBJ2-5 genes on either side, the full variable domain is DVKVTQSSRYLVKRTGEKVFLECVQDMDHENMFWYRQDPGLGLRLIYFSYDVKMKEKGDIPEGYSVSREKKERFSLILESASTNQTSMYLCASSFWDLAGQETQYFGPGTRLLVL.